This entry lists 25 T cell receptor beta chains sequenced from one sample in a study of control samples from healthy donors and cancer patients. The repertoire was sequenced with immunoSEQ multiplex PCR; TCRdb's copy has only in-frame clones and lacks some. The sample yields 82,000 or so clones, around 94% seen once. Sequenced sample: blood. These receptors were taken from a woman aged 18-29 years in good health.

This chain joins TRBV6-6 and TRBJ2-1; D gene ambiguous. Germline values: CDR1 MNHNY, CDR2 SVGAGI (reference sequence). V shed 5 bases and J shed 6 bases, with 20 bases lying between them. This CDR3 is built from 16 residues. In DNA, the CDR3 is TGTGCCAGCAGTCGAGAAGGACCCCAAGTAGGCAATGAGCAGTTCTTC. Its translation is CASSREGPQVGNEQFF.

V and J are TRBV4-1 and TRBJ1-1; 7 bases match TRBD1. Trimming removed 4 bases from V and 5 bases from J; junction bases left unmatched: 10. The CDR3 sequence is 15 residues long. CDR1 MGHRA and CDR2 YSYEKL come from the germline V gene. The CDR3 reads CASSRPRQGGTEAFF. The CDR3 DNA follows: TGCGCCAGCAGCCGACCCCGACAGGGAGGGACTGAAGCTTTCTTT.

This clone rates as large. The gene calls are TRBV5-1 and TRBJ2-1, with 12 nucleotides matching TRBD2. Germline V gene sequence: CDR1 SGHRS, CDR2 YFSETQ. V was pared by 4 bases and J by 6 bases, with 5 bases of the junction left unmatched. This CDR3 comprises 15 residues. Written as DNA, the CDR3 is TGCGCCAGCAGCCCAGGACTAGCGGGATTCAATGAGCAGTTCTTC. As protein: CASSPGLAGFNEQFF.

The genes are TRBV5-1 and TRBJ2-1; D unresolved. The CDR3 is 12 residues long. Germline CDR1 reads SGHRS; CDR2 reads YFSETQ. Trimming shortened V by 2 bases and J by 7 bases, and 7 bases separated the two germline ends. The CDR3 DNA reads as TGCGCCAGCAGCTTACGGTTGAATGAGCAGTTCTTC. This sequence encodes CASSLRLNEQFF.

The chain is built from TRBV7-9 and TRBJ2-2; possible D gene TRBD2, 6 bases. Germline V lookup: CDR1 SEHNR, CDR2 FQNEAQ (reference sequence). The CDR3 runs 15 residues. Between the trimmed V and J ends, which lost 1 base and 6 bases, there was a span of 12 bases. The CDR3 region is CASSLVGGNAGELFF. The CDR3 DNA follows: TGTGCCAGCAGCTTAGTGGGCGGGAATGCCGGGGAGCTGTTTTTT.

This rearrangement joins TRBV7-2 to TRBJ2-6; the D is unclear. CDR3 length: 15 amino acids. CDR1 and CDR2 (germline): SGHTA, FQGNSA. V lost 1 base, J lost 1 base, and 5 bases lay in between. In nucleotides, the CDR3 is TGTGCCAGCAGCTTAGACAGATCTGGGGCCAACGTCCTGACTTTC. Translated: CASSLDRSGANVLTF.

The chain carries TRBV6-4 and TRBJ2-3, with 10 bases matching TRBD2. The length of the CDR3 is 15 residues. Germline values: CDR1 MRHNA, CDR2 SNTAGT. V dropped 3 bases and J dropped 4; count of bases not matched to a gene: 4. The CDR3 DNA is TGTGCCAGCAGTGAAGCGGGAGGGCGCGCAGATACGCAGTATTTT. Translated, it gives CASSEAGGRADTQYF.

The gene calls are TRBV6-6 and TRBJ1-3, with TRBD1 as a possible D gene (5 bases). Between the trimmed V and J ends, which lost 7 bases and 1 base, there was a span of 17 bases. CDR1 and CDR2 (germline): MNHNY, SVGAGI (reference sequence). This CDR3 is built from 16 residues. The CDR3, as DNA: TGTGCCAGCACCTGGTCCAGGGAGTTATCTGGAAACACCATATATTTT. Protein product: CASTWSRELSGNTIYF.

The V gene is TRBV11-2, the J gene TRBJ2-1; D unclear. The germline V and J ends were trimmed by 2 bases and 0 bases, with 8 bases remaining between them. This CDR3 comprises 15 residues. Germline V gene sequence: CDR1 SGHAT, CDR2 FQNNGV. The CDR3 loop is CASSLFTASYNEQFF. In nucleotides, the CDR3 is TGTGCCAGCAGCTTATTTACTGCCTCCTACAATGAGCAGTTCTTC.

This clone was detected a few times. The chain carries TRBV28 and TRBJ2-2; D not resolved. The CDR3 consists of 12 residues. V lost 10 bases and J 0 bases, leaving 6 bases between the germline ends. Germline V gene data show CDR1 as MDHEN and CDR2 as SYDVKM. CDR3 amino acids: CATAANTGELFF. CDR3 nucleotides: TGTGCCACCGCGGCGAACACCGGGGAGCTGTTTTTT.

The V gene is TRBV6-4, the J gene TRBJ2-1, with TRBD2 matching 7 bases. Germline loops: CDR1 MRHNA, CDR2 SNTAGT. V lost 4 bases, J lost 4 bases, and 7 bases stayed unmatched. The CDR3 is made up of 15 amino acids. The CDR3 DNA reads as TGTGCCAGCAGTGTAAGCGGGGAAGGTTACAATGAGCAGTTCTTC. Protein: CASSVSGEGYNEQFF.

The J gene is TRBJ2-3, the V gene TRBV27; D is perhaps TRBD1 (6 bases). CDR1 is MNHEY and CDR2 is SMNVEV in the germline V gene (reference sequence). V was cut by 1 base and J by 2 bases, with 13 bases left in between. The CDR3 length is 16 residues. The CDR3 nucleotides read TGTGCCAGCAGTTTATTGACCAGGGGAAACACAGATACGCAGTATTTT. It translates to CASSLLTRGNTDTQYF.

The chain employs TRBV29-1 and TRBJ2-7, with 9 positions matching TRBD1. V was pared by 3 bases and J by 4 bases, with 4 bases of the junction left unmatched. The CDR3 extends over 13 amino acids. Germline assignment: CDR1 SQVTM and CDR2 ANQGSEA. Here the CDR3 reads CSVEEGQGYEQYF. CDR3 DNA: TGCAGCGTTGAGGAGGGACAGGGTTACGAGCAGTACTTC.

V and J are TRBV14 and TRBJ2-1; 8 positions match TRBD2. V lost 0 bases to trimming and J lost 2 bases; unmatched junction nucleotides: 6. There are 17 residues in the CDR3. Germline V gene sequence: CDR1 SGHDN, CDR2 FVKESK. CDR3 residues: CASSQDLDSGTYNEQFF. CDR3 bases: TGTGCCAGCAGCCAAGATCTGGATAGCGGGACCTACAATGAGCAGTTCTTC.

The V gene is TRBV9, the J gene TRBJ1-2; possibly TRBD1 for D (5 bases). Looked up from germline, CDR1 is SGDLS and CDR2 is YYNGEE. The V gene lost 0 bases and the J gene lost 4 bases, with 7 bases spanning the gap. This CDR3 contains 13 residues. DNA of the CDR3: TGTGCCAGCAGCGTAGGGGACGGCTATGGCTACACCTTC. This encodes CASSVGDGYGYTF.

CDR3 DNA: TGCAGCGTTGCCTGGACAGCTGAAAACATTCAGTACTTC. It encodes CSVAWTAENIQYF. This rearrangement joins TRBV29-1 to TRBJ2-4; possible D gene TRBD1, 6 bases. The CDR3 spans 13 residues. Trimming removed 4 bases from V and 5 bases from J, with 12 bases in between. CDR1 SQVTM and CDR2 ANQGSEA come from the germline V gene. The full variable domain, with the rest looked up from reference TRBV29-1 and TRBJ2-4, is SAVISQKPSRDICQRGTSLTIQCQVDSQVTMMFWYRQQPGQSLTLIATANQGSEATYESGFVIDKFPISRPNLTFSTLTVSNMSPEDSSIYLCSVAWTAENIQYFGAGTRLSVL.

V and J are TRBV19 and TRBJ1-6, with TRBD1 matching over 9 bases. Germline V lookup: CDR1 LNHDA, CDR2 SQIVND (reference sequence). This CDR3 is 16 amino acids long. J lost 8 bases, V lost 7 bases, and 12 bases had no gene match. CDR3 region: CASTKTRDRDHSPLHF. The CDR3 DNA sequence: TGTGCCAGTACCAAGACCCGGGACAGGGACCATTCACCCCTCCACTTT.

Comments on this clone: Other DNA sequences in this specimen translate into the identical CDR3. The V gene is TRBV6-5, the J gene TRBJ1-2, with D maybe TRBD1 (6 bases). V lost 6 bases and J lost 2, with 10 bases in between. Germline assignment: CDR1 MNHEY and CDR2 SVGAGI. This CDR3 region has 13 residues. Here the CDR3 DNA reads TGTGCCAGCAGAACGGACAGCAACTATGGCTACACCTTC. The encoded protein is CASRTDSNYGYTF.

The CDR3 region has the DNA TGTGCCAGCAGTTGGGCCGGTGGGGACAGCATATATTTT. It encodes CASSWAGGDSIYF. This sequence joins TRBV28 and TRBJ1-3, with 7 bases matching TRBD1. The CDR3 is 13 amino acids. Germline loops: CDR1 MDHEN, CDR2 SYDVKM. V lost 4 bases and J lost 12; bases outside the gene matches: 9.

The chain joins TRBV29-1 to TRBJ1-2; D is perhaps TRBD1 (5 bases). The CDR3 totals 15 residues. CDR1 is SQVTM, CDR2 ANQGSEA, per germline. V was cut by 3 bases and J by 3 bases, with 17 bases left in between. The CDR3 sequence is CSVDARGGVDYGYTF. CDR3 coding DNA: TGCAGCGTTGATGCAAGGGGAGGGGTCGACTATGGCTACACCTTC.

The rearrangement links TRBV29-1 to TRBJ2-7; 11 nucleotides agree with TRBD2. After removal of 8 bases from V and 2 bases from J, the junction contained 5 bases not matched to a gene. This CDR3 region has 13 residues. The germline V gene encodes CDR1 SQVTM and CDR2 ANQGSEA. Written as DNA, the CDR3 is TGCAGCATTTATAGCGGGGGGGCCTACGAGCAGTACTTC. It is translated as CSIYSGGAYEQYF.

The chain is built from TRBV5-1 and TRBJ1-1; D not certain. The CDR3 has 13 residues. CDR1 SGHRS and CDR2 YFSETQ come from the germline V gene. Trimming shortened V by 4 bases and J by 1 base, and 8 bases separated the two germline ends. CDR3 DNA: TGCGCCAGCAGCCCGAACAAGAACACTGAAGCTTTCTTT. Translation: CASSPNKNTEAFF.

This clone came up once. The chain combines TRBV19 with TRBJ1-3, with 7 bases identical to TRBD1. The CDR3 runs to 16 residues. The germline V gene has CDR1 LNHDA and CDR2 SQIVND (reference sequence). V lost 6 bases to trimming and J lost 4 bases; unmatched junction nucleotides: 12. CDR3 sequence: CASSSRRDRIGNTIYF. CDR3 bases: TGTGCCAGTAGCTCTAGAAGGGACAGAATCGGAAACACCATATATTTT. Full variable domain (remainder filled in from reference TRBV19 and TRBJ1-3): DGGITQSPKYLFRKEGQNVTLSCEQNLNHDAMYWYRQDPGQGLRLIYYSQIVNDFQKGDIAEGYSVSREKKESFPLTVTSAQKNPTAFYLCASSSRRDRIGNTIYFGEGSWLTVV.

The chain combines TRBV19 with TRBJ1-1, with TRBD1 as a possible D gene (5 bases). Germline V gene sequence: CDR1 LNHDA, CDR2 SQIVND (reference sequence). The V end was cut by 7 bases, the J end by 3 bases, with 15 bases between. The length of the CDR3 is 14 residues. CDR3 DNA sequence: TGTGCCAGTATACCTATTGGGGCAGACACTGAAGCTTTCTTT. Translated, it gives CASIPIGADTEAFF.

CDR3 amino acids: CASSLSINEKLFF. The CDR3 DNA reads TGTGCCAGCAGCTTAAGTATTAATGAAAAACTGTTTTTT. The chain has TRBV11-2 and TRBJ1-4; D is ambiguous. Per the germline V gene, CDR1 is SGHAT and CDR2 is FQNNGV. The CDR3 totals 13 residues. V shed 2 bases and J shed 4 bases, with 5 bases lying between them.